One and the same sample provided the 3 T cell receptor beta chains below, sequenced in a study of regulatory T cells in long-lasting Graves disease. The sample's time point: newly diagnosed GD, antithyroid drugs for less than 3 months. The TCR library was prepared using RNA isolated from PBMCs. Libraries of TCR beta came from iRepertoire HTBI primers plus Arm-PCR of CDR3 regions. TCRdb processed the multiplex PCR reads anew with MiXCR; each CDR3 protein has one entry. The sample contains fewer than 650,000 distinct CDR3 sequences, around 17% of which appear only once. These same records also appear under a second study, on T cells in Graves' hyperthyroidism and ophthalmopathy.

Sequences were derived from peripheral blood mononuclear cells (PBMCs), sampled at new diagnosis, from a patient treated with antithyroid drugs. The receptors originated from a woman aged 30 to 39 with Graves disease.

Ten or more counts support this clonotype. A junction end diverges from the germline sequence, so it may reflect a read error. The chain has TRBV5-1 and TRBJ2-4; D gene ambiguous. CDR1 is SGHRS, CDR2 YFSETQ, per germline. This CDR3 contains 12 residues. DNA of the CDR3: TGCGCCAGCAGCTTGACCATGGACCAACCCGTCTTC. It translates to CASSLTMDQPVF.

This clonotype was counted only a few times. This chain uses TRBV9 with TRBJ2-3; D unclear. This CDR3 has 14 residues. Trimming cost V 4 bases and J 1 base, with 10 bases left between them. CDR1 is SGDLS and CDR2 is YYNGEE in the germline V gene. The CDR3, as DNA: TGTGCCAGCAGCCCAGGATCGGGCACAGATACGCAGTATTTT. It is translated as CASSPGSGTDTQYF.

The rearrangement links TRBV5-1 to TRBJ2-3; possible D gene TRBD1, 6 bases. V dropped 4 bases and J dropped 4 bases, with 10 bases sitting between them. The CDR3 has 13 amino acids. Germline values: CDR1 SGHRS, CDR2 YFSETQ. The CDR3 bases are TGCGCCAGCAGCACGACAGGATCAGATACGCAGTATTTT. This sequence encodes CASSTTGSDTQYF.